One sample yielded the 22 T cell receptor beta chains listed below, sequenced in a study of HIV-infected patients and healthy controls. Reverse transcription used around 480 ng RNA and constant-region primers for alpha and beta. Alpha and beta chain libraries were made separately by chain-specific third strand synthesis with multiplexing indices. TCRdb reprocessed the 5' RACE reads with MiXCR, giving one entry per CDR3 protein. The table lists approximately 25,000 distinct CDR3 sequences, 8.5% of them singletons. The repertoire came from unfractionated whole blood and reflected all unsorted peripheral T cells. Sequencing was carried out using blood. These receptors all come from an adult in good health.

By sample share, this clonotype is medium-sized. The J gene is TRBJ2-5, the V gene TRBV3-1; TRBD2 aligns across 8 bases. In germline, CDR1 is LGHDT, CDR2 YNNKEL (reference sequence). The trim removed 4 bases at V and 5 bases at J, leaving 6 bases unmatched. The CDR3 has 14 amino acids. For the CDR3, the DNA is TGTGCCAGCAGCCGCCGGACTAGCTTTGAGACCCAGTACTTC. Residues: CASSRRTSFETQYF.

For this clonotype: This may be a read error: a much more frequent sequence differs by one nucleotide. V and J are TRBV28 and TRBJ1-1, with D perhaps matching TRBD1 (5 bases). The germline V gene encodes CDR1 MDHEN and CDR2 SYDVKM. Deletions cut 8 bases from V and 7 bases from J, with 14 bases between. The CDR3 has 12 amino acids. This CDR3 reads CASWEWDGEAFF. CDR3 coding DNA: TGTGCCAGCTGGGAGTGGGACGGTGAAGCTTTCTTT.

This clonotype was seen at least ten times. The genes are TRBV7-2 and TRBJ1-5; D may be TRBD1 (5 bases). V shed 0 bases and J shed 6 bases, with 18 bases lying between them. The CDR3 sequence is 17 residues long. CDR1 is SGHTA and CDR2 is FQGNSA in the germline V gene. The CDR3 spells CASSLALGRDNGQPQHF. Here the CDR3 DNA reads TGTGCCAGCAGCTTAGCCCTAGGCAGGGATAACGGTCAGCCCCAGCATTTT.

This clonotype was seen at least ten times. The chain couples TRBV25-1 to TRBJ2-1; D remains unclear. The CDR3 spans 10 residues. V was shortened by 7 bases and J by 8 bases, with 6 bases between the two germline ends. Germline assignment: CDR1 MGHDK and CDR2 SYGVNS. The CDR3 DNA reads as TGTGCCAGCAAAGGCGATGAGCAGTTCTTC. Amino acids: CASKGDEQFF.

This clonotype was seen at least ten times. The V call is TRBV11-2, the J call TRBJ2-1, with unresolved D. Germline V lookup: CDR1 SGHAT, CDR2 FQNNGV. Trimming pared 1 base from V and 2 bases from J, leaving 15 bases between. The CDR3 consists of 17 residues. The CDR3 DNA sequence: TGTGCCAGCAGCTTAGGGGTCCTTAGCACGGCCTACAATGAGCAGTTCTTC. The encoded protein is CASSLGVLSTAYNEQFF. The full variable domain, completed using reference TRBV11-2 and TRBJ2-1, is EAGVAQSPRYKIIEKRQSVAFWCNPISGHATLYWYQQILGQGPKLLIQFQNNGVVDDSQLPKDRFSAERLKGVDSTLKIQPAKLEDSAVYLCASSLGVLSTAYNEQFFGPGTRLTVL.

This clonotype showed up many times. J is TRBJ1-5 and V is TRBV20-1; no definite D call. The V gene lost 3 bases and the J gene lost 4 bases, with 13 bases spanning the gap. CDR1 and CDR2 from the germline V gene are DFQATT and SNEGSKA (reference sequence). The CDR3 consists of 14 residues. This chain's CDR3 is CSASIGRSNQPQHF. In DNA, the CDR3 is TGCAGTGCTAGTATAGGCAGGTCTAATCAGCCCCAGCATTTT.

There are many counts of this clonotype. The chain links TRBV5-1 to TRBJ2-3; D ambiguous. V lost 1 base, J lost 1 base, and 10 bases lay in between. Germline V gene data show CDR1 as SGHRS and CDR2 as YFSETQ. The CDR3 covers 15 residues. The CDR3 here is CASSLIWVGTDTQYF. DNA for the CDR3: TGCGCCAGCAGCTTGATATGGGTAGGCACAGATACGCAGTATTTT.

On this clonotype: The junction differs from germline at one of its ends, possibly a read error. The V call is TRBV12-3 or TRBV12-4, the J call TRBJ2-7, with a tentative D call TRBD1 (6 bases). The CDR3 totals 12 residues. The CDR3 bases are TGTGCCAGCAGGCCGTTAGGGGGTCCCCCAGACTTC. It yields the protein CASRPLGGPPDF.

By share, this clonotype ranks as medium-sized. The CDR3 region is CAISEPWRGDRDTQYF. In DNA, the CDR3 is TGTGCCATCAGTGAGCCCTGGAGGGGTGATAGAGATACGCAGTATTTT. The J gene is TRBJ2-3, the V gene TRBV10-3; a weak D match, TRBD2 (6 bases). There are 16 residues in the CDR3. V was trimmed by 2 bases and J by 5 bases, leaving 17 bases between them. Per germline, CDR1 ENHRY and CDR2 SYGVKD.

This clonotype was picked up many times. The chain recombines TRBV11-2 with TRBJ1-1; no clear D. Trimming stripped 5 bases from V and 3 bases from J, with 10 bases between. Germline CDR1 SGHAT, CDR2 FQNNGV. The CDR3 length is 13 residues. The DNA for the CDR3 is TGTGCCAGCAGCGAGGAGGTTTACACTGAAGCTTTCTTT. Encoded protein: CASSEEVYTEAFF.

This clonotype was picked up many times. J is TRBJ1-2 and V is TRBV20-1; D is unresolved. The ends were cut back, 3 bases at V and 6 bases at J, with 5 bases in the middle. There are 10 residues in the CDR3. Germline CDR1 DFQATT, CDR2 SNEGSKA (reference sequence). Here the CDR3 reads CSASVDGYTF. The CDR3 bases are TGCAGTGCTAGTGTGGATGGCTACACCTTC.

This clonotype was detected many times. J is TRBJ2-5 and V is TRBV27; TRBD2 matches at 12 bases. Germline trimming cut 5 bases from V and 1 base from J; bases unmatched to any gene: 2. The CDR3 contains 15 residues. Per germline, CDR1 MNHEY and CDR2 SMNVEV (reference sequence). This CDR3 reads CASSPLAGGQETQYF. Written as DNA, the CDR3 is TGTGCCAGCAGTCCACTAGCGGGGGGCCAAGAGACCCAGTACTTC.

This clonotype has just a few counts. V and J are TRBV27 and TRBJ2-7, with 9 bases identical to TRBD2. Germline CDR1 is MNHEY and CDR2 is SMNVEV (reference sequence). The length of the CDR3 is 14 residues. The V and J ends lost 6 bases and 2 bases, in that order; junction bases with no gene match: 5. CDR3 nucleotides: TGTGCCAGCAGCCGACTAGCGGCAACCTACGAGCAGTACTTC. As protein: CASSRLAATYEQYF.

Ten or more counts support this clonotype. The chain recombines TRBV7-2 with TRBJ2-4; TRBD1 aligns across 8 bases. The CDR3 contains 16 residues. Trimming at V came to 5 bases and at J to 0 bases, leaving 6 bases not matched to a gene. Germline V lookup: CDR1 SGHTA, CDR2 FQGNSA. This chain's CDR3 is CASSPKQGVAKNIQYF. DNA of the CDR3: TGTGCCAGCAGCCCCAAACAGGGGGTAGCCAAAAACATTCAGTACTTC.

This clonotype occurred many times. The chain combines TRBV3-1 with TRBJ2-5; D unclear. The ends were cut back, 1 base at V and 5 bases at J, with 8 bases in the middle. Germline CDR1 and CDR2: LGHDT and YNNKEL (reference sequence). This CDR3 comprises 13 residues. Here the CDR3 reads CASSQGGIETQYF. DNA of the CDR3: TGTGCCAGCAGCCAAGGAGGTATTGAGACCCAGTACTTC.

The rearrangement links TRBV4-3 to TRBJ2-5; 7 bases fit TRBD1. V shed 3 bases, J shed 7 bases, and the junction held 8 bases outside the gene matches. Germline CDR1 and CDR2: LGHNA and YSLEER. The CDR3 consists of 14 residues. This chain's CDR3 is CASSQRTGPGTQYF. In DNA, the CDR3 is TGCGCCAGCAGCCAGAGGACAGGACCGGGGACCCAGTACTTC.

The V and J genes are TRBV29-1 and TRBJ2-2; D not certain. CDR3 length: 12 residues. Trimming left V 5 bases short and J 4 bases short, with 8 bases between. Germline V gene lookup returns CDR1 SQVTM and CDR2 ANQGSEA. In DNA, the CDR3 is TGCAGCGTTCCCGCGGTCACCGGGGAGCTGTTTTTT. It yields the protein CSVPAVTGELFF.

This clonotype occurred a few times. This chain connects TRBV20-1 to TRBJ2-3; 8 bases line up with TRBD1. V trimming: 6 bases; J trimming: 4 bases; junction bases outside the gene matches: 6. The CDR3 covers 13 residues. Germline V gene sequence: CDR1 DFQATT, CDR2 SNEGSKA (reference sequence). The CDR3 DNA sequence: TGCAGTGCGTTCCCAGGGGGCGCAGATACGCAGTATTTT. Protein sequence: CSAFPGGADTQYF.

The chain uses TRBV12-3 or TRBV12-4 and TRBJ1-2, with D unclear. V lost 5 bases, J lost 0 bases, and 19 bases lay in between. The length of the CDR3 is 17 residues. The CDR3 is CASSTLRPDDSNYGYTF. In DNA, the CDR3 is TGTGCCAGCAGTACCCTACGTCCTGACGATTCTAACTATGGCTACACCTTC.

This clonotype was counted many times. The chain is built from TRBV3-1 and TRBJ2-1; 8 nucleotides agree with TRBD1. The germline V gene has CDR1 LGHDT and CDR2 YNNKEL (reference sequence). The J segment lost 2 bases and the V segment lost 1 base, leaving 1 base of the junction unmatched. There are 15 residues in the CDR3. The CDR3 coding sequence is TGTGCCAGCAGCCAAGGACAGGGGCCCTACAATGAGCAGTTCTTC. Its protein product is CASSQGQGPYNEQFF.

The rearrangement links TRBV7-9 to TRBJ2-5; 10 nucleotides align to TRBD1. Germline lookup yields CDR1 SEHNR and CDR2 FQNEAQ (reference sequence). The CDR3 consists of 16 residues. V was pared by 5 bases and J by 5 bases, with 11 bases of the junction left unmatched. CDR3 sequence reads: CASSRAGTGVYETQYF. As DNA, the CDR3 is TGTGCCAGCAGCCGAGCCGGGACAGGGGTTTACGAGACCCAGTACTTC.

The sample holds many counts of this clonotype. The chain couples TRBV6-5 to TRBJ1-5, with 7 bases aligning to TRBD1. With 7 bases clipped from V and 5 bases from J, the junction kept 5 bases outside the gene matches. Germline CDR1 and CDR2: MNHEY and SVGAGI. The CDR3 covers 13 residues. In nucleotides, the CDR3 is TGTGCCAGCACCCTAGGACAGGATCAGCCCCAGCATTTT. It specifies CASTLGQDQPQHF.